These 22 T cell receptor beta chains were sequenced from one sample in a study of T cell repertoires in cytomegalovirus infection (dated by TCRdb to 2018 to 2020). Data came from an Illumina HiSeq 1500. The public reads were reprocessed in TCRdb via fastp at Q25 and MiXCR, keeping in-frame beta chains. Each record represents a unique CDR3 protein, reported with the most common genes and DNA among its rows. Here the sample has fewer than 350,000 distinct CDR3 sequences; just under 30% occur a single time. The leading ten clones occupy about 19% of the sample. The meaning of the sample's treatment or condition label: in vitro stimulation with specific CMV peptide epitopes to enrich CMV-specific T cells. For these receptors, no antigen is known. Sequencing used cultured PBMCs, obtained from culture after CMV antigen stimulation. The source of these receptors is a human donor in good health (CMV status not recorded). Some clones in this sample may be carry-over from other donors' samples.

This clonotype was detected only a few times. The chain carries TRBV5-1 and TRBJ1-5; D uncertain. The CDR3 spans 15 residues. Trimming pared 0 bases from V and 0 bases from J, leaving 7 bases between. Germline CDR1 and CDR2: SGHRS and YFSETQ. The CDR3 spells CASSLVPDSNQPQHF. As DNA, the CDR3 is TGCGCCAGCAGCTTGGTTCCCGATAGCAATCAGCCCCAGCATTTT.

This chain connects TRBV29-1 to TRBJ1-1; D not resolved. Germline V gene sequence: CDR1 SQVTM, CDR2 ANQGSEA. CDR3 size: 13 residues. Trimming cost V 4 bases and J 1 base, with 10 bases left between them. The CDR3, as DNA: TGCAGCGTTGCGGGAGTAGCGAACACTGAAGCTTTCTTT. Translating gives CSVAGVANTEAFF. Filled out from reference TRBV29-1 and TRBJ1-1, the complete variable domain reads SAVISQKPSRDICQRGTSLTIQCQVDSQVTMMFWYRQQPGQSLTLIATANQGSEATYESGFVIDKFPISRPNLTFSTLTVSNMSPEDSSIYLCSVAGVANTEAFFGQGTRLTVV.

The genes are TRBV29-1 and TRBJ1-2; 8 positions agree with TRBD1. CDR3 length equals 14 residues. Germline lookup yields CDR1 SQVTM and CDR2 ANQGSEA. Trimming at V came to 6 bases and at J to 7 bases, leaving 13 bases not matched to a gene. As DNA, the CDR3 is TGCAGCGTCCTAAGACCAGGACAGGGATCTGGCTACACCTTC. This encodes CSVLRPGQGSGYTF.

This clonotype was counted a few times. The chain is built from TRBV19 and TRBJ1-1; D is perhaps TRBD1 (5 bases). This CDR3 spans 14 amino acids. V was clipped by 9 bases and J by 0 bases, with 14 bases between them. The germline V gene encodes CDR1 LNHDA and CDR2 SQIVND (reference sequence). CDR3 in DNA: TGTGCCAGCGGGAGCAGGGCGATGAACACTGAAGCTTTCTTT. Its protein product is CASGSRAMNTEAFF.

CDR3 bases: TGTGCCAGTAGTATAAAAAGCGGGAGAAGGAATGAGCAGTTCTTC. Residues: CASSIKSGRRNEQFF. The V gene is TRBV19, the J gene TRBJ2-1; 8 nucleotides line up with TRBD2. With V trimmed by 2 bases and J by 7 bases, 7 bases remained unmatched. This CDR3 region has 15 residues. Germline V gives CDR1 LNHDA, CDR2 SQIVND (reference sequence). The variable domain in full, completed from reference TRBV19 and TRBJ2-1, reads DGGITQSPKYLFRKEGQNVTLSCEQNLNHDAMYWYRQDPGQGLRLIYYSQIVNDFQKGDIAEGYSVSREKKESFPLTVTSAQKNPTAFYLCASSIKSGRRNEQFFGPGTRLTVL.

The chain links TRBV28 to TRBJ1-5; 8 bases agree with TRBD1. The CDR3 length is 16 residues. The V gene end was trimmed by 5 bases and the J gene end by 2 bases; junction bases not matched to a gene: 8. CDR1 is MDHEN and CDR2 is SYDVKM in the germline V gene. The CDR3 loop is CASSPSGQGGNQPQHF. CDR3 DNA: TGTGCCAGCAGTCCGTCCGGACAGGGAGGCAATCAGCCCCAGCATTTT.

The chain links TRBV5-4 to TRBJ1-3; TRBD1 is a possible D gene (6 bases). The CDR3 consists of 16 residues. V lost 4 bases to trimming and J lost 0 bases, with 14 bases between them. The germline V gene has CDR1 SGHNT and CDR2 YYREEE (reference sequence). In DNA form, the CDR3 reads TGTGCCAGCAGCGCCGGGGGCTCCCTCTCTGGAAACACCATATATTTT. Protein product: CASSAGGSLSGNTIYF. Full variable domain (remainder filled in from reference TRBV5-4 and TRBJ1-3): ETGVTQSPTHLIKTRGQQVTLRCSSQSGHNTVSWYQQALGQGPQFIFQYYREEENGRGNFPPRFSGLQFPNYSSELNVNALELDDSALYLCASSAGGSLSGNTIYFGEGSWLTVV.

This clonotype was picked up many times. The chain links TRBV20-1 to TRBJ1-5; no definite D call. Germline V gives CDR1 DFQATT, CDR2 SNEGSKA (reference sequence). This CDR3 region has 15 residues. V dropped 3 bases and J dropped 1 base, with 13 bases sitting between them. Here the CDR3 DNA reads TGCAGTGCTAGTGTCGGCAGCGTAAGCAATCAGCCCCAGCATTTT. It encodes CSASVGSVSNQPQHF.

Only a few counts were recorded for this clonotype. The rearrangement links TRBV14 to TRBJ1-6; the D gene is possibly TRBD1 (6 bases). Germline V gene data show CDR1 as SGHDN and CDR2 as FVKESK. The CDR3 runs to 15 residues. Trimming removed 0 bases at V and 10 bases at J, with 13 bases between. CDR3 region: CASSQDRRGNSPLHF. The CDR3 nucleotides are TGTGCCAGCAGCCAAGATCGCAGGGGAAACTCACCCCTCCACTTT.

This chain uses TRBV7-2 with TRBJ2-1; 7 bases line up with TRBD1. The CDR3 length is 19 residues. Looked up from germline, CDR1 is SGHTA and CDR2 is FQGNSA. Unmatched junction bases numbered 18, after V lost 0 bases and J lost 7 bases. CDR3 protein: CASSLAGGLSHRFWNEQFF. The CDR3 bases are TGTGCCAGCAGCTTAGCAGGGGGCCTTTCTCACCGGTTTTGGAATGAGCAGTTCTTC.

This clonotype was detected many times. The J gene is TRBJ1-2, the V gene TRBV20-1, with unresolved D. The germline V gene encodes CDR1 DFQATT and CDR2 SNEGSKA (reference sequence). This CDR3 is built from 14 residues. Between the trimmed V and J ends, which lost 8 bases and 1 base, there was a span of 17 bases. Here the CDR3 reads CSPEDPVGNYGYTF. The CDR3 bases are TGCAGTCCCGAGGACCCGGTTGGTAACTATGGCTACACCTTC.

The rearrangement uses TRBV4-2 and TRBJ1-1, with D uncertain. The CDR3 is 16 amino acids. The germline V gene has CDR1 LGHNA and CDR2 YNFKEQ. V was pared by 1 base and J by 2 bases, with 14 bases between. DNA of the CDR3: TGTGCCAGCAGCCAAGTGGACTACCGGAGAAACACTGAAGCTTTCTTT. Encoded protein: CASSQVDYRRNTEAFF.

This chain joins TRBV3-1 and TRBJ2-6; no firm D call. This CDR3 has 13 residues. Germline V gives CDR1 LGHDT, CDR2 YNNKEL (reference sequence). The germline V and J ends were trimmed by 10 bases and 0 bases, with 7 bases remaining between them. The CDR3 region is CATSLSGANVLTF. The CDR3 bases are TGTGCCACTTCTCTCTCTGGGGCCAACGTCCTGACTTTC.

In its sample, this clonotype was seen a few times. The chain joins TRBV6-1 to TRBJ2-3, with D uncertain. Germline CDR1 reads MNHNS; CDR2 reads SASEGT. The V end was cut by 1 base, the J end by 1 base, with 18 bases between. CDR3 length: 18 amino acids. This chain's CDR3 is CASSEGPVSASGTDTQYF. The CDR3 nucleotides are TGTGCCAGCAGTGAAGGCCCGGTATCGGCATCTGGCACAGATACGCAGTATTTT.

CDR3 nucleotides: TGTGCCTGGAGTCCGGTCTGGGACACTGAAGCTTTCTTT. This translates into CAWSPVWDTEAFF. The chain joins TRBV30 to TRBJ1-1; the D is unclear. The CDR3 loop spans 13 amino acids. V lost 2 bases, J lost 3 bases, and 10 bases lay in between. Germline V gene data show CDR1 as GTSNPN and CDR2 as SVGIG (reference sequence).

The chain couples TRBV6-5 to TRBJ1-1, with D possibly being TRBD1 (5 bases). The ends were cut back, 2 bases at V and 2 bases at J, with 9 bases in the middle. The CDR3 runs to 14 residues. Germline CDR1 is MNHEY and CDR2 is SVGAGI. As DNA, the CDR3 is TGTGCCAGCAGTTACGGGGGGACTAACACTGAAGCTTTCTTT. Protein sequence: CASSYGGTNTEAFF.

The chain carries TRBV6-8 and TRBJ2-4; the match to TRBD2 covers 8 bases. This CDR3 is built from 13 residues. The J segment lost 6 bases and the V segment lost 6 bases, leaving 4 bases of the junction unmatched. The germline CDR1 and CDR2 sequences are MNHGY and SAAAGT. The CDR3, as DNA: TGTGCCAGCAGCTCGCGGGAGGCAAACATTCAGTACTTC. Its protein is CASSSREANIQYF.

This rearrangement joins TRBV11-2 to TRBJ1-3; 8 nucleotides line up with TRBD1. Germline loops: CDR1 SGHAT, CDR2 FQNNGV. Trimming took 2 bases from V and 1 from J; bases not matched to a gene: 4. The CDR3 has 16 amino acids. CDR3 bases: TGTGCCAGCAGCTTATTCCAGGGGGCGTCTGGAAACACCATATATTTT. Translation: CASSLFQGASGNTIYF.

This clonotype was found a few times. The chain uses TRBV18 and TRBJ1-5; a weak D match, TRBD1 (6 bases). Trimming pared 3 bases from V and 1 base from J, leaving 13 bases between. This CDR3 has 16 amino acids. Germline V gene data show CDR1 as KGHSH and CDR2 as LQKENI. CDR3: CASSPVVGASNQPQHF. CDR3 DNA: TGTGCCAGCTCACCGGTGGTGGGGGCGAGCAATCAGCCCCAGCATTTT.

The genes are TRBV7-6 and TRBJ2-1, with 14 positions matching TRBD2. This CDR3 has 16 residues. Trimming at V came to 4 bases and at J to 7 bases, leaving 6 bases not matched to a gene. Germline CDR1 SGHVS, CDR2 FNYEAQ. For the CDR3, the DNA is TGTGCCAGCAGCTCCCGGACTAGCGGGGGGTGGAATGAGCAGTTCTTC. Its protein is CASSSRTSGGWNEQFF.

The sample holds a few counts of this clonotype. This chain links TRBV7-8 with TRBJ1-2, with 7 bases aligning to TRBD1. Trimming cost V 2 bases and J 6 bases; bases outside gene matches: 9. Germline V gene lookup returns CDR1 SGHVS and CDR2 FQNEAQ. CDR3 length equals 15 residues. CDR3 loop: CASSLRVYRGHGYTF. The DNA of the CDR3 is TGTGCCAGCAGCTTAAGGGTCTACAGGGGCCATGGCTACACCTTC.

This chain joins TRBV11-1 and TRBJ2-1, with no clear D. The CDR3 runs to 12 residues. The V end was cut by 4 bases, the J end by 7 bases, with 8 bases between. CDR1 and CDR2 (germline): SGHAT, FQDESV (reference sequence). The CDR3 sequence is CASSSRRNEQFF. The DNA of the CDR3 is TGTGCCAGCAGCTCCCGCCGAAATGAGCAGTTCTTC.